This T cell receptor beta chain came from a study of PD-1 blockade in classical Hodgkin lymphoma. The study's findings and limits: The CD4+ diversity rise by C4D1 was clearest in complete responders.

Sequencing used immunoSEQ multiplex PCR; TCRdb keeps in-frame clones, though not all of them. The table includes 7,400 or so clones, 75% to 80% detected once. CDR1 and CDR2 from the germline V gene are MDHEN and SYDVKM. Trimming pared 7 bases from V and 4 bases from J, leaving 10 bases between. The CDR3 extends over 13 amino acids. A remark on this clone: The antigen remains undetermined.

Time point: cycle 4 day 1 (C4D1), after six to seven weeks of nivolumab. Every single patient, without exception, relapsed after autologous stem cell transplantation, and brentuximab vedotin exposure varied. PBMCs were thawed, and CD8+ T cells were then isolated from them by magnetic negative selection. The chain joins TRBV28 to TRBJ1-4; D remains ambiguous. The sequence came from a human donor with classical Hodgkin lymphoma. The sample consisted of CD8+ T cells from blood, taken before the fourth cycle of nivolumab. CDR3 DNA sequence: TGTGCCAGCACTGGGAGTTTTAATGAAAAACTGTTTTTT. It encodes CASTGSFNEKLFF. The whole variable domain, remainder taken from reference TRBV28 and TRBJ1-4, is DVKVTQSSRYLVKRTGEKVFLECVQDMDHENMFWYRQDPGLGLRLIYFSYDVKMKEKGDIPEGYSVSREKKERFSLILESASTNQTSMYLCASTGSFNEKLFFGSGTQLSVL.